This T cell receptor (beta chain) was recovered during a study of long-term antiretroviral therapy in people with HIV. Overall study context: About a decade before 2015, the earliest samples were taken when ART was typically delayed. Points from the study as a whole: Older ART regimens may have been in use when blood was drawn between the mid-2000s and the late 2010s. Documentation of ART adherence, viral resistance or therapy changes was absent.

The study drew at least one pre-ART and at least two post-ART PBMC samples from every donor. The CDR3 runs to 12 residues. Germline CDR1 reads SGHTA; CDR2 reads FQGNSA. Trimming stripped 4 bases from V and 13 bases from J, with 11 bases between. Concerning this clone: Antigen specificity is unknown.

Survey-level immunoSEQ v3.0 assays were run. TCRdb's copy holds only in-frame clones and misses some; the assay was immunoSEQ multiplex PCR. The sample lists around 16,000 clones, 88% occurring once. V is TRBV7-2 and J is TRBJ1-6; weak D call: TRBD1 (5 bases). The starting material was unsorted PBMCs, obtained 0.7 years before starting antiretroviral therapy. The TCR sequence derives from a man in his fifties with HIV. The CDR3 here is CASSSYEGPLHF. The CDR3 DNA follows: TGTGCCAGCAGCTCGTATGAGGGGCCCCTCCACTTT.